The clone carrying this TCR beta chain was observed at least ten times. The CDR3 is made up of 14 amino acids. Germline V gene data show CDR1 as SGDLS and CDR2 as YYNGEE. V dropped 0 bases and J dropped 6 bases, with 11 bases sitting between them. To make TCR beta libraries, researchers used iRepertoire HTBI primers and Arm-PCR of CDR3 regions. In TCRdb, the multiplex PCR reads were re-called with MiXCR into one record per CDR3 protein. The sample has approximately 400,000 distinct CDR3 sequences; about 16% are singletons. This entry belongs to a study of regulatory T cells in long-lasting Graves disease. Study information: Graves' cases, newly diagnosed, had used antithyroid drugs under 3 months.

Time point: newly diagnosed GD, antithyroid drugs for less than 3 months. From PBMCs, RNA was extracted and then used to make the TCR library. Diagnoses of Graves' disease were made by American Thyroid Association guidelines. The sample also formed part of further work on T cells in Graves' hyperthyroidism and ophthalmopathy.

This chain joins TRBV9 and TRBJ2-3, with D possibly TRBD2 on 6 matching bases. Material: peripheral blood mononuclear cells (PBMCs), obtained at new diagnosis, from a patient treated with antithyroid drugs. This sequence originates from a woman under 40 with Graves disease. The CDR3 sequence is CASSVESGADTQYF. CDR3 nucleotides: TGTGCCAGCAGCGTAGAGTCGGGAGCGGATACGCAGTATTTT.